Following are 23 T cell receptor beta chains from one sample sequenced in a study of blood T cell repertoires in COVID-19. Using immunoSEQ multiplex PCR, the repertoire was profiled, and TCRdb retains in-frame clones only, with some absent. The sample holds a few hundred thousand clones, about 88% seen once. The sample taken for sequencing was peripheral blood. The origin of the receptors is a man aged 50 to 60 who had recovered from COVID-19.

The chain combines TRBV3-1 (or the pseudogene TRBV3-2) with TRBJ2-6; D might be TRBD1 (6 bases). Germline V gives CDR1 LGHDT, CDR2 YNNKEL (reference sequence). This CDR3 is 16 amino acids long. The ends were cut back, 4 bases at V and 4 bases at J, with 14 bases in the middle. The CDR3 DNA reads TGTGCCAGCAGCCTCGTCCGGACAGTCGGGGCCAACGTCCTGACTTTC. Protein sequence: CASSLVRTVGANVLTF.

The chain uses TRBV29-1 and TRBJ2-1; 7 nucleotides line up with TRBD2. From germline, CDR1 is SQVTM and CDR2 ANQGSEA. With 7 bases clipped from V and 5 bases from J, the junction kept 8 bases outside the gene matches. The CDR3 consists of 13 residues. CDR3 in DNA: TGCAGCGGGTACGGGACTACCAACAATGAGCAGTTCTTC. Protein sequence: CSGYGTTNNEQFF.

This sequence joins TRBV2 and TRBJ2-1, with 7 bases identical to TRBD1. J lost 0 bases, V lost 5 bases, and 4 bases had no gene match. The V gene's germline CDR1 is SNHLY and CDR2 FYNNEI. The CDR3 runs 15 residues. The CDR3 DNA reads TGTGCCAGCAGTCGACAGGGCAGCTCCTACAATGAGCAGTTCTTC. This sequence encodes CASSRQGSSYNEQFF.

The chain uses TRBV9 and TRBJ1-4, with 7 nucleotides matching TRBD1. CDR3 length equals 14 residues. With V trimmed by 3 bases and J by 6 bases, 5 bases remained unmatched. CDR1 is SGDLS, CDR2 YYNGEE, per germline. Here the CDR3 DNA reads TGTGCCAGCAGCGCGGGACAGCTAGATGAAAAACTGTTTTTT. This translates into CASSAGQLDEKLFF.

The V call is TRBV5-1, the J call TRBJ1-1; D might be TRBD1 (5 bases). The V gene lost 0 bases and the J gene lost 2 bases, with 11 bases spanning the gap. This CDR3 is built from 15 residues. Germline values: CDR1 SGHRS, CDR2 YFSETQ. This CDR3 reads CASSLGPGGNTEAFF. The CDR3 region has the DNA TGCGCCAGCAGCTTGGGTCCGGGGGGTAACACTGAAGCTTTCTTT.

This chain links TRBV10-1 with TRBJ2-6; tentatively, D is TRBD2 (7 bases). Deletions cut 2 bases from V and 0 bases from J, with 14 bases between. Germline V gene data show CDR1 as WNHNN and CDR2 as SYGVQD (reference sequence). CDR3 length equals 18 residues. CDR3 bases: TGCGCCAGCAGTGAGGGGTTGGCGGGGGCCTCTGGGGCCAACGTCCTGACTTTC. It is translated as CASSEGLAGASGANVLTF.

This clone was seen a single time. The genes are TRBV28 and TRBJ1-5; D gene unclear. CDR1 MDHEN and CDR2 SYDVKM come from the germline V gene. Between the trimmed V and J ends, which lost 6 bases and 2 bases, there was a span of 2 bases. This CDR3 spans 11 amino acids. CDR3: CASSGNQPQHF. CDR3 DNA: TGTGCCAGCAGCGGCAATCAGCCCCAGCATTTT.

This chain joins TRBV5-4 and TRBJ2-1; 9 bases are a match to TRBD1. Germline trimming cut 5 bases from V and 7 bases from J; bases unmatched to any gene: 4. CDR1 is SGHNT and CDR2 is YYREEE in the germline V gene (reference sequence). There are 13 residues in the CDR3. The CDR3 DNA sequence: TGTGCCAGCAGTAAGGACAGGGGAAATGAGCAGTTCTTC. Protein sequence: CASSKDRGNEQFF. Full variable domain (outside the CDR3, taken from reference TRBV5-4 and TRBJ2-1): ETGVTQSPTHLIKTRGQQVTLRCSSQSGHNTVSWYQQALGQGPQFIFQYYREEENGRGNFPPRFSGLQFPNYSSELNVNALELDDSALYLCASSKDRGNEQFFGPGTRLTVL.

The J gene is TRBJ2-7, the V gene TRBV27; maybe TRBD1 (6 bases). This CDR3 comprises 14 residues. Looked up from germline, CDR1 is MNHEY and CDR2 is SMNVEV (reference sequence). With 10 bases removed from V and 5 bases from J, the gap between germline ends came to 21 bases. As DNA, the CDR3 is TGTGCCACCCACCCCCCCAACAGGGCCCACGAGCAGTACTTC. Translation gives CATHPPNRAHEQYF.

The J gene is TRBJ2-3, the V gene TRBV19; a possible D gene is TRBD2 (5 bases). CDR3 length: 13 residues. V was trimmed by 6 bases and J by 0 bases, leaving 7 bases between them. Germline V lookup: CDR1 LNHDA, CDR2 SQIVND (reference sequence). DNA of the CDR3: TGTGCCAGTAGGCCGGGGAGCACAGATACGCAGTATTTT. Protein sequence: CASRPGSTDTQYF.

J is TRBJ2-5 and V is TRBV5-1, with D possibly matching TRBD2 (6 bases). Trimming cost V 4 bases and J 1 base, with 17 bases left between them. Germline CDR1 reads SGHRS; CDR2 reads YFSETQ. The CDR3 length is 16 residues. The CDR3 DNA follows: TGCGCCAGCAGCCCCGGGAGACTTATCCCCCAAGAGACCCAGTACTTC. It specifies CASSPGRLIPQETQYF.

The CDR3 reads CASRITHGTAYGYTF. CDR3 DNA sequence: TGTGCCAGCAGGATAACCCACGGGACAGCCTATGGCTACACCTTC. J is TRBJ1-2 and V is TRBV28, with 7 bases that match TRBD1. The CDR3 extends over 15 amino acids. Germline V gene data show CDR1 as MDHEN and CDR2 as SYDVKM. The junction had 11 bases not matched to a gene; V was cut back by 6 bases and J by 4 bases.

This clone has more than one count but fewer than ten. Other DNA sequences within the sample encode an identical CDR3. The rearrangement joins TRBV28 to TRBJ1-6; D perhaps matches TRBD1 (6 bases). The CDR3 contains 14 residues. V was shortened by 5 bases and J by 7 bases, with 12 bases between the two germline ends. Germline values: CDR1 MDHEN, CDR2 SYDVKM. This CDR3 reads CASSRQARNSPLHF. The CDR3 bases are TGTGCCAGCAGTCGACAGGCTAGGAATTCACCCCTCCACTTT.

The table lists this clone with a count of one. Other nucleotide sequences in the sample specify the same CDR3. This chain connects TRBV15 to TRBJ2-7; weak D call: TRBD2 (5 bases). The CDR3 has 14 amino acids. Trimming pared 1 base from V and 1 base from J, leaving 8 bases between. CDR1 is LNHNV and CDR2 is YYDKDF in the germline V gene (reference sequence). The CDR3 loop is CATSRGGGSYEQYF. For the CDR3, the DNA is TGTGCCACCAGCAGAGGAGGAGGTTCCTACGAGCAGTACTTC.

The rearrangement joins TRBV29-1 to TRBJ2-7; a possible D gene is TRBD2 (5 bases). The ends were cut back, 4 bases at V and 0 bases at J, with 13 bases in the middle. The CDR3 has 14 amino acids. CDR1 SQVTM and CDR2 ANQGSEA come from the germline V gene. CDR3 bases: TGCAGCGTTGGAGACGGAGGAAGCTCCTACGAGCAGTACTTC. Translation: CSVGDGGSSYEQYF.

The chain is built from TRBV6-5 and TRBJ2-7; D is perhaps TRBD2 (6 bases). Germline V gene lookup returns CDR1 MNHEY and CDR2 SVGAGI. With 2 bases removed from V and 5 bases from J, the gap between germline ends came to 16 bases. This CDR3 comprises 15 residues. The DNA of the CDR3 is TGTGCCAGCAGTTACCCCCGCGGGGAAGGTCACGAGCAGTACTTC. This encodes CASSYPRGEGHEQYF.

This clone was found a few times. The V call is TRBV4-2, the J call TRBJ2-1; 8 bases match TRBD1. V shed 3 bases and J 14 bases; nucleotides not matched to a gene: 9. The germline gives CDR1 LGHNA, CDR2 YNFKEQ. CDR3 length: 13 residues. The CDR3 here is CASSHTQDREEFF. DNA for the CDR3: TGTGCCAGCAGCCATACCCAGGACAGGGAAGAGTTCTTC.

The chain links TRBV28 to TRBJ1-1; TRBD1 is a possible D gene (5 bases). The germline V gene has CDR1 MDHEN and CDR2 SYDVKM. Deletions cut 6 bases from V and 0 bases from J, with 8 bases between. The CDR3 sequence is 13 residues long. CDR3 bases: TGTGCCAGCAGATGGACACTGAACACTGAAGCTTTCTTT. This translates into CASRWTLNTEAFF.

The DNA of the CDR3 is TGTGCCACCAGTGATAGCTTGGGCAACGAAGCTTTCTTT. Translating it yields CATSDSLGNEAFF. The chain is built from TRBV24-1 and TRBJ1-1, with D unresolved. From germline, CDR1 is KGHDR and CDR2 SFDVKD. The CDR3 consists of 13 residues. The V and J ends lost 3 bases and 8 bases respectively, with 12 bases between them.

In the case of this clone: This specimen includes other DNA sequences encoding the same CDR3. The genes are TRBV5-4 and TRBJ1-1, with 7 bases lining up with TRBD1. CDR3 size: 12 residues. J gave up 5 bases and V 4 bases, and 2 bases lay outside the gene matches. Germline loops: CDR1 SGHNT, CDR2 YYREEE (reference sequence). CDR3 in amino acids: CASSPGGTEAFF. CDR3 sequence (DNA): TGTGCCAGCAGCCCAGGGGGGACTGAAGCTTTCTTT.

The CDR3 loop reads CASTRRGRPNYGYTF. As DNA, the CDR3 is TGTGCCAGCACCAGAAGGGGGCGACCTAACTATGGCTACACCTTC. The chain uses TRBV28 and TRBJ1-2; TRBD1 agrees at 7 bases. Germline-derived CDR1 and CDR2 are MDHEN and SYDVKM. The junction had 8 bases not matched to a gene; V was cut back by 7 bases and J by 0 bases. The CDR3 length is 15 residues.

This clone was observed a handful of times. This chain joins TRBV19 and TRBJ1-5; D gene ambiguous. Germline lookup yields CDR1 LNHDA and CDR2 SQIVND (reference sequence). Trimming left V 6 bases short and J 5 bases short, with 14 bases between. There are 14 residues in the CDR3. CDR3 sequence (DNA): TGTGCCAGTAGCCCGGGTCTCCTAGATCAGCCCCAGCATTTT. Amino acids: CASSPGLLDQPQHF.

This chain connects TRBV10-3 to TRBJ2-7; a possible D gene is TRBD1 (5 bases). The CDR3 has 14 residues. V gave up 0 bases and J gave up 4 bases, with 10 bases separating them. Germline lookup yields CDR1 ENHRY and CDR2 SYGVKD. The CDR3 nucleotides read TGTGCCATCAGTGAGTCAGGGGTAATTTACGAGCAGTACTTC. Encoded protein: CAISESGVIYEQYF.